The source of this TCR beta chain is a study of blood T cell repertoires in COVID-19. Study context: The analysed material was cDNA or gDNA that came from T cells, B-cell-depleted T cells, or PBMCs.

Sequencing used immunoSEQ multiplex PCR; TCRdb keeps in-frame clones, though not all of them. Of around 42,000 clones listed, approximately 80% are singletons. This sequence was found in a woman aged 55 to 70 with acute or convalescent COVID-19. The specimen sequenced was peripheral blood.

For the CDR3, the DNA is TGTGCCAGCAGCTCGCGCAAACTAGCGGGAGGTACCGGGGAGCTGTTTTTT. It codes for CASSSRKLAGGTGELFF. The chain recombines TRBV5-6 with TRBJ2-2, with 12 bases fitting TRBD2. V lost 3 bases, J lost 5 bases, and 8 bases stayed unmatched. The CDR3 has 17 amino acids. Germline V CDR1 and CDR2: SGHDT, YYEEEE.